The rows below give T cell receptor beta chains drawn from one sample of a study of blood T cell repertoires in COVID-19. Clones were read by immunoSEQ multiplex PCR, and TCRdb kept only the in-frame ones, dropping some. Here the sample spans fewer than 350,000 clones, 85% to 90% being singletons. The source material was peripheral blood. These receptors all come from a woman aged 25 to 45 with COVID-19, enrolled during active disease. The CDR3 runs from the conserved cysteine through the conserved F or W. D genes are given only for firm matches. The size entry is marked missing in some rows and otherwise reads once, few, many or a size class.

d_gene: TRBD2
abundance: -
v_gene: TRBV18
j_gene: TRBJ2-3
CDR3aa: CASSPGLIAGATDTQYF
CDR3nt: TGTGCCAGCTCACCGGGCTTAATAGCGGGGGCCACAGATACGCAGTATTTT

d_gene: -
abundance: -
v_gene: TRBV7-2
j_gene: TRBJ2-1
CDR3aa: CASSLEGDRYNEQFF
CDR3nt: TGTGCCAGCAGCTTAGAGGGGGACCGTTACAATGAGCAGTTCTTC

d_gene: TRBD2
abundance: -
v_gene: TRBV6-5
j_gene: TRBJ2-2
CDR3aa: CASSRGGQGELFF
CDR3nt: TGTGCCAGCAGCCGCGGGGGGCAGGGGGAGCTGTTTTTT

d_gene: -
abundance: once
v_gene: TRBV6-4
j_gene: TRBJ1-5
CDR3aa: CASSPTGMHLGPQPQHF
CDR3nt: TGTGCCAGCAGTCCGACAGGTATGCATCTGGGGCCTCAGCCCCAGCATTTT

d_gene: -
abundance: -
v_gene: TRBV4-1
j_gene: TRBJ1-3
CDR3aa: CASSLTQGPGNTIYF
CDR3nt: TGCGCCAGCAGCCTTACACAGGGACCCGGAAACACCATATATTTT

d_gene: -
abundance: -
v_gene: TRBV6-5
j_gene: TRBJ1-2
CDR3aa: CASSYSETAYGYTF
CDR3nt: TGTGCCAGCAGTTACTCGGAGACAGCATATGGCTACACCTTC

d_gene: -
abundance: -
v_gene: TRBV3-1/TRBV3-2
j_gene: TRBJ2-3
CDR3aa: CASSQEPPFGSTTDTQYF
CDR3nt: TGTGCCAGCAGCCAAGAACCACCTTTTGGGAGTACCACAGATACGCAGTATTTT

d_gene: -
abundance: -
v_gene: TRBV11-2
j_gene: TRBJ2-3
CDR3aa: CASSHGEMDTQYF
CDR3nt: TGTGCCAGCAGCCATGGGGAGATGGATACGCAGTATTTT

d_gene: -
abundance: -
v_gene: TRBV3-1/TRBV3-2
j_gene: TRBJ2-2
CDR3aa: CASSPRQVRTGELFF
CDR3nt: TGTGCCAGCAGCCCTAGACAGGTCCGGACCGGGGAGCTGTTTTTT

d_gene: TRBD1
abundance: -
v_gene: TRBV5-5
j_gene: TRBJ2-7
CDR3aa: CASSPGTGVGVAYEQYF
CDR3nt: TGTGCCAGCAGCCCCGGGACAGGGGTAGGTGTCGCCTACGAGCAGTACTTC

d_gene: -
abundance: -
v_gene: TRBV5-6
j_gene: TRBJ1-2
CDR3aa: CASSLAGGQGGYTF
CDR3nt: TGTGCCAGCAGCTTGGCCGGGGGGCAGGGCGGCTACACCTTC

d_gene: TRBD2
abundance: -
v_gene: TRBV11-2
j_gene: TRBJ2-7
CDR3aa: CASSLGGTSLFVVHEQYF
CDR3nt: TGTGCCAGCAGCTTAGGGGGGACTAGCTTGTTTGTCGTCCACGAGCAGTACTTC

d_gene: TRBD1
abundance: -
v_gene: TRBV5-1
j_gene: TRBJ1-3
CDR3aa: CASSATGGGNTIYF
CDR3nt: TGCGCCAGCAGCGCCACAGGGGGCGGAAACACCATATATTTT

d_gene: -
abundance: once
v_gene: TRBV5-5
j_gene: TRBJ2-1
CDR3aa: CASSFPGVSSYNEQFF
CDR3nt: TGTGCCAGCAGCTTTCCCGGGGTTAGCTCCTACAATGAGCAGTTCTTC

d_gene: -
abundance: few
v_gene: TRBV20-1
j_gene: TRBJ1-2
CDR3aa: CSASISGNYGYTF
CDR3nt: TGCAGTGCTAGTATCTCCGGGAACTATGGCTACACCTTC

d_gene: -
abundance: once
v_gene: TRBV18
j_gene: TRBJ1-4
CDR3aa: CASSLRTGRTNEKLFF
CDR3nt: TGTGCCAGCTCCCTCCGAACCGGGAGAACTAATGAAAAACTGTTTTTT

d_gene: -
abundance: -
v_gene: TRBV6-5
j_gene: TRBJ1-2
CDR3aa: CASSYGGYGYTF
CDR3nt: TGTGCCAGCAGTTATGGAGGCTATGGCTACACCTTC

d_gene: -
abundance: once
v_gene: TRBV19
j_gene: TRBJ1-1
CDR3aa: CASSIWGGTEAFF
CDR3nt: TGTGCCAGTAGTATATGGGGAGGCACTGAAGCTTTCTTT

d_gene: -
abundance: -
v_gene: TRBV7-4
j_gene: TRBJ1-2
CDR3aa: CASSLALLYGYTF
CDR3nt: TGTGCCAGCAGCTTAGCACTCCTCTATGGCTACACCTTC

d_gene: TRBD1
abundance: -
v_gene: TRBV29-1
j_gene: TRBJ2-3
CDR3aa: CSVTAGTGRTNTQYF
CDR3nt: TGCAGCGTTACTGCCGGGACAGGACGTACAAATACGCAGTATTTT

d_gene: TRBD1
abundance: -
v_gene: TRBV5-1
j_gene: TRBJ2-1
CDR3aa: CASSNTGGYNEQFF
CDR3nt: TGCGCCAGCAGCAACACAGGGGGGTACAATGAGCAGTTCTTC

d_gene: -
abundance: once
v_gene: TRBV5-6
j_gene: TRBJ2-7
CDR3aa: CASNPEGEIGLYEQYF
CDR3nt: TGTGCCAGCAACCCCGAGGGGGAGATTGGGCTATACGAGCAGTACTTC

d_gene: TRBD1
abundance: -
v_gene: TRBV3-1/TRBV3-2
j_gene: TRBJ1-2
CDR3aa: CASSHFRDRPPNYGYTF
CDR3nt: TGTGCCAGCAGCCACTTCCGGGACAGACCACCCAACTATGGCTACACCTTC

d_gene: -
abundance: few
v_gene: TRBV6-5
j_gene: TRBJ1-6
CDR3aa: CASRNRGTSSPLHF
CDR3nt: TGTGCCAGCAGAAACCGGGGGACTAGTTCACCCCTCCACTTT

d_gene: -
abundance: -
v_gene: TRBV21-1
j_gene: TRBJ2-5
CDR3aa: CASSKDPGSQETQYF
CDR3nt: TGTGCCAGCAGCAAAGATCCAGGGTCTCAAGAGACCCAGTACTTC

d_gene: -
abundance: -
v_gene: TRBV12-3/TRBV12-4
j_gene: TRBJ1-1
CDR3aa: CASSPPGHDEAFF
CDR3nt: TGTGCCAGCAGCCCTCCGGGACATGATGAAGCTTTCTTT

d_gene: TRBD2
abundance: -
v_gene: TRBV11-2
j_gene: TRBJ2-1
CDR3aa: CASGRRGDMGDEQFF
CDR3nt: TGTGCCAGCGGTAGGCGGGGGGACATGGGCGATGAGCAGTTCTTC

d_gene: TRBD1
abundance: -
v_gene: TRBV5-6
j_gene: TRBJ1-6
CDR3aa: CASSPTGGASPLHF
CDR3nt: TGTGCCAGCAGCCCCACAGGGGGCGCGTCACCCCTCCACTTT

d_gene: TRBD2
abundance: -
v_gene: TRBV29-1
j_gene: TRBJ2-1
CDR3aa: CSAETGLAGYNEQFF
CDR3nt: TGCAGCGCTGAGACGGGGCTAGCGGGGTACAATGAGCAGTTCTTC

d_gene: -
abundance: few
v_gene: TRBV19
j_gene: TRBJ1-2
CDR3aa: CASSPPGGDYGYTF
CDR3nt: TGTGCCAGTAGTCCGCCCGGAGGGGACTATGGCTACACCTTC

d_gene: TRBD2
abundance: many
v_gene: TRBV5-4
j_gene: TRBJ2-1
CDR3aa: CASRWTSGGGEQFF
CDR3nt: TGTGCCAGCAGGTGGACTAGCGGGGGGGGTGAGCAGTTCTTC

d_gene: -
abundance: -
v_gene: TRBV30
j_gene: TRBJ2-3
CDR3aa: CASRGRTTYTDTQYF
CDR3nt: TGTGCCTCCCGAGGGCGGACTACCTACACAGATACGCAGTATTTT

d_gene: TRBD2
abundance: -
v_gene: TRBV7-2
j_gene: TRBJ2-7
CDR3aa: CASSFHGLAGSTYEQYF
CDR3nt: TGTGCCAGCAGCTTCCACGGACTAGCGGGGAGTACCTACGAGCAGTACTTC

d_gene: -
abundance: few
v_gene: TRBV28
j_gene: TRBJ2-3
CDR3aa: CASTSPVIRVGTDTQYF
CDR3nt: TGTGCCAGCACCTCCCCCGTCATTCGGGTAGGAACAGATACGCAGTATTTT

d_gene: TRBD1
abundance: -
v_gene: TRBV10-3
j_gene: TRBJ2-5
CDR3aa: CAIRGQGAGETQYF
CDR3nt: TGTGCCATCAGGGGACAGGGGGCTGGAGAGACCCAGTACTTC

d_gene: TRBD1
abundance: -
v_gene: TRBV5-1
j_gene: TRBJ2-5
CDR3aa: CASSLGTGTETQYF
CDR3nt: TGCGCCAGCAGCTTGGGGACAGGGACGGAGACCCAGTACTTC

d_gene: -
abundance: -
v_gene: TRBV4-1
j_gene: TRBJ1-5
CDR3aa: CASSSGQSMSNQPQHF
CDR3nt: TGCGCCAGCAGCTCAGGACAGTCTATGAGCAATCAGCCCCAGCATTTT

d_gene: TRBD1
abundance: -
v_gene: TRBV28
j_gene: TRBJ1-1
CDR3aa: CASGLTGGGDLKAFF
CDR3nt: TGTGCCAGCGGTTTGACAGGGGGCGGCGACCTAAAAGCTTTCTTT

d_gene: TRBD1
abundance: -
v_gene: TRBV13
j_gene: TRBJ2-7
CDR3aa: CASSYGQGVGYEQYF
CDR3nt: TGTGCCAGCAGCTACGGACAGGGGGTAGGCTACGAGCAGTACTTC

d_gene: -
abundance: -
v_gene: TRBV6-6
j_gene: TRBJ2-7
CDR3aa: CASSYSRASNEQYF
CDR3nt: TGTGCCAGCAGTTACAGCAGGGCCTCCAACGAGCAGTACTTC

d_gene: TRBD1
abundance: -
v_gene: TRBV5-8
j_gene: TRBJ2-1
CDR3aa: CASSSYWTGGRNEQFF
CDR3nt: TGTGCCAGCAGCTCCTATTGGACAGGGGGTAGGAATGAGCAGTTCTTC

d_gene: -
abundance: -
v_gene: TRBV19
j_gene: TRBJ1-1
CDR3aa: CASSIYSLTEAFF
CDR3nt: TGTGCCAGTAGTATTTACAGCCTCACTGAAGCTTTCTTT

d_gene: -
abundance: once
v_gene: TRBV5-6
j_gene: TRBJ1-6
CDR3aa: CASSFYGGANSPLHF
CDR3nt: TGTGCCAGCAGCTTCTATGGGGGGGCTAATTCACCCCTCCACTTT

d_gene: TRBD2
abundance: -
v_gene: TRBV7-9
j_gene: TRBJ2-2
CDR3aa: CASSLGLASGELFF
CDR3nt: TGTGCCAGCAGCTTGGGACTAGCCTCCGGGGAGCTGTTTTTT

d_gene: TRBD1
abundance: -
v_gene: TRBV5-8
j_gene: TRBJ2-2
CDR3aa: CASSRAGTVNTGELFF
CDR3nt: TGTGCCAGCAGCCGCGCCGGGACAGTAAACACCGGGGAGCTGTTTTTT

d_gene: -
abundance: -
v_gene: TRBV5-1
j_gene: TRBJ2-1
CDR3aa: CASSLLNEQFF
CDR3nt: TGCGCCAGCAGCTTGTTAAATGAGCAGTTCTTC

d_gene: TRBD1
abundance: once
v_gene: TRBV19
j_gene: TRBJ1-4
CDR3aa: CASTRDRGEKLFF
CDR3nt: TGTGCCAGTACCAGGGACAGGGGTGAAAAACTGTTTTTT

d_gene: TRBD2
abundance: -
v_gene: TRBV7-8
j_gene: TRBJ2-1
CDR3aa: CASTLRPGLAAFNEQFF
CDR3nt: TGTGCCAGCACCTTAAGACCGGGACTAGCGGCTTTCAATGAGCAGTTCTTC

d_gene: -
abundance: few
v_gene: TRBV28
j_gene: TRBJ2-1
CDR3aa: CASSFRGSPYNEQFF
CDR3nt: TGTGCCAGCAGTTTTCGAGGGTCCCCCTACAATGAGCAGTTCTTC

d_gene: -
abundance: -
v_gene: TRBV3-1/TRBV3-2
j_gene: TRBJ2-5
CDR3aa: CASSHVMKRVKETQYF
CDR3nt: TGTGCCAGCAGCCACGTGATGAAGAGGGTAAAAGAGACCCAGTACTTC

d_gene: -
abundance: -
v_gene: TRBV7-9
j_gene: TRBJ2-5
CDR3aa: CASSLPGTQYF
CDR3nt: TGTGCCAGCAGCTTACCCGGGACCCAGTACTTC

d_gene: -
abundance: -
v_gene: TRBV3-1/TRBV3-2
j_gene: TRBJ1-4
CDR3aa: CASSPGGGEKLFF
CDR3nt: TGTGCCAGCTCCCCGGGAGGAGGGGAAAAACTGTTTTTT

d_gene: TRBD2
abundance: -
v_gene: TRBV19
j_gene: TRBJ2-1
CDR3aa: CASSIGASSGGSSYNEQFF
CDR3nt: TGTGCCAGTAGTATAGGTGCTTCTAGCGGGGGTTCCTCCTACAATGAGCAGTTCTTC

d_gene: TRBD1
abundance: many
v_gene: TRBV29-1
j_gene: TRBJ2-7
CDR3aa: CSVEGQGMREQYF
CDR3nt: TGCAGCGTTGAAGGACAGGGAATGAGGGAGCAGTACTTC

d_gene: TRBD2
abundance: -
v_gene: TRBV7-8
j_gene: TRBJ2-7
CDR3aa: CASSSIPLAGETYEQYF
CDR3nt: TGTGCCAGCAGCTCGATTCCACTAGCGGGGGAGACTTACGAGCAGTACTTC

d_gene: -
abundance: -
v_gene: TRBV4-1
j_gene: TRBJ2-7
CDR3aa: CASSPLLGGEQYF
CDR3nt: TGCGCCAGCAGCCCCCTCCTGGGAGGCGAGCAGTACTTC

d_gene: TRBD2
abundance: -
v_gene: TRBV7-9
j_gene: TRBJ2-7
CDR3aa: CASSLGTASGEIYEQYF
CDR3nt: TGTGCCAGCAGCTTGGGTACGGCTAGCGGAGAAATTTACGAGCAGTACTTC